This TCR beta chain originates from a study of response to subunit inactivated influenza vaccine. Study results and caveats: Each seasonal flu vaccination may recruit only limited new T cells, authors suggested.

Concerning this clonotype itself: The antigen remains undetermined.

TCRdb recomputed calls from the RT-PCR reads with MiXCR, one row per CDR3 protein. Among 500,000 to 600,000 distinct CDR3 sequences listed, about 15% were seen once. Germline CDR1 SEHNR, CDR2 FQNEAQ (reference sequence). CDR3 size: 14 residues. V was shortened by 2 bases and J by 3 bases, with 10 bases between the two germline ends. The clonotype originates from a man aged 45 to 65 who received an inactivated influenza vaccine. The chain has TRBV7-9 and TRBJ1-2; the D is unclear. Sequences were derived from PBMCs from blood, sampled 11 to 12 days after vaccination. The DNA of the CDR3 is TGTGCCAGCAGCTTAACGAACAGTGACTATGGCTACACCTTC. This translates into CASSLTNSDYGYTF.